This T cell receptor (beta chain) was observed in a study of cytomegalovirus exposure and HLA in healthy donors. Clones were sequenced by immunoSEQ multiplex PCR, and TCRdb holds only the in-frame ones, with some missing. The sample lists approximately 160,000 clones, around 90% seen once, with approximately 3% in the top ten. CDR1 is MDHEN, CDR2 SYDVKM, per germline. After removal of 5 bases from V and 4 bases from J, the junction contained 7 bases not matched to a gene. This CDR3 has 14 residues. This clonotype was sampled from a young woman in good health and CMV-seropositive. J is TRBJ1-2 and V is TRBV28, with TRBD1 matching over 7 bases. The sequenced sample consisted of PBMCs. The CDR3 sequence is CASSPQGTGYGYTF. The CDR3 DNA reads TGTGCCAGCAGTCCACAGGGGACGGGCTATGGCTACACCTTC.